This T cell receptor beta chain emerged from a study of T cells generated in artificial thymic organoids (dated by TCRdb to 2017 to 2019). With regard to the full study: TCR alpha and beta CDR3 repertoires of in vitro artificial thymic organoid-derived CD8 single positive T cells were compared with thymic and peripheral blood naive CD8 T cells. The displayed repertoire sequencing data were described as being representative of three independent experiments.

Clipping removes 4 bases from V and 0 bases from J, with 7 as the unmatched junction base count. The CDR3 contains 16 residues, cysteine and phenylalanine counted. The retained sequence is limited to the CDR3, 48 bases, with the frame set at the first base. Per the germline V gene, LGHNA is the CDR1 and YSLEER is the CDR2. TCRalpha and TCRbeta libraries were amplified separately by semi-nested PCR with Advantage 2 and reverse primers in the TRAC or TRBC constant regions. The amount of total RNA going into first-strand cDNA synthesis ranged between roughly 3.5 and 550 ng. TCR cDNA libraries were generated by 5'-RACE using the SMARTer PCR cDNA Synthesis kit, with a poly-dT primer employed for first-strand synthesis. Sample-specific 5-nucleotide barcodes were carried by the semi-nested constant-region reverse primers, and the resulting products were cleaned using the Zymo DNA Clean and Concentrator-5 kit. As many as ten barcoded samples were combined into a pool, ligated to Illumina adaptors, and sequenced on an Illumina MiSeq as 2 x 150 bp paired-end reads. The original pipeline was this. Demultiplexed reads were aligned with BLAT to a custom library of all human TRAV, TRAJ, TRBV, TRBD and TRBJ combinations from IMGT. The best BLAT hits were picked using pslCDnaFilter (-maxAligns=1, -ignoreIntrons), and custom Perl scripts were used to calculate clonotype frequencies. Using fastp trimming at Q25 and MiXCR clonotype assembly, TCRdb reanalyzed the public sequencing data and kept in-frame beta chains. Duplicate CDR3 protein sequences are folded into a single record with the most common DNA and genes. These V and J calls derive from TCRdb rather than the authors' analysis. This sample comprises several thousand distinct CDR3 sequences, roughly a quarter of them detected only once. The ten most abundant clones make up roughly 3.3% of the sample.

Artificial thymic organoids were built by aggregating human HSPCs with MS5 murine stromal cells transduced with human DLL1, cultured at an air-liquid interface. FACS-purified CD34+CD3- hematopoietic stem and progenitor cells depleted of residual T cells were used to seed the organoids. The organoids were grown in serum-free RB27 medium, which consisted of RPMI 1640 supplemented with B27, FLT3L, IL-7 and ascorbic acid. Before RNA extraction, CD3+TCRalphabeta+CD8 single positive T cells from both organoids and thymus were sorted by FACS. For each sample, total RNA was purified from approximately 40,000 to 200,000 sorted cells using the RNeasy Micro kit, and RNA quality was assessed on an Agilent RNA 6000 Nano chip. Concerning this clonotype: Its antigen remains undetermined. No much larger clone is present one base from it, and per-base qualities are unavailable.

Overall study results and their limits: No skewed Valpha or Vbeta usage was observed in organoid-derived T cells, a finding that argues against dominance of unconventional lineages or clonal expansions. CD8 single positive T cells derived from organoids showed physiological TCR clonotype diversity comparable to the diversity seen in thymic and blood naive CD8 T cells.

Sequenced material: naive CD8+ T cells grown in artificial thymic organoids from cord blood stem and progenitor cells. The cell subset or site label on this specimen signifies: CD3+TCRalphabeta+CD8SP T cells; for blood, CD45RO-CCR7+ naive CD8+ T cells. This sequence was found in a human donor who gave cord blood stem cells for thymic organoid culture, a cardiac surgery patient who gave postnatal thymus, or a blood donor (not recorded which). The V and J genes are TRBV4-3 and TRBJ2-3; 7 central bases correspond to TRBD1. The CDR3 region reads CASSPRTGCSTDTQYF. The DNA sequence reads TGCGCCAGCAGCCCCCGGACAGGCTGCAGCACAGATACGCAGTATTTT.